These 5 T cell receptor beta chains came from one sample sequenced in a study of neurological immune-mediated disorders. MiXCR, applied by TCRdb to the 5' RACE reads, yields one record per CDR3 protein. The sample lists about 82,000 distinct CDR3 sequences; 2% to 3% were seen once. Material for sequencing was PBMCs. The receptors were gathered from a woman aged 30 to 39 with multiple sclerosis.

This clonotype was found many times. The gene calls are TRBV7-8 and TRBJ2-5; 9 bases agree with TRBD2. CDR3 length: 15 residues. V shed 5 bases, J shed 0 bases, and the junction held 4 bases outside the gene matches. Germline-derived CDR1 and CDR2 are SGHVS and FQNEAQ. This chain's CDR3 is CASSPTSGYQETQYF. The CDR3 DNA sequence: TGTGCCAGCAGCCCGACTAGCGGATACCAAGAGACCCAGTACTTC.

This clonotype has ten or more counts. The chain is built from TRBV7-9 and TRBJ2-7; 9 bases are shared with TRBD2. Germline CDR1 SEHNR, CDR2 FQNEAQ (reference sequence). The ends lost 4 bases at V and 0 bases at J; junction bases unmatched: 4. CDR3 length equals 15 residues. The CDR3 spells CASSSPGLASYEQYF. Written as DNA, the CDR3 is TGTGCCAGCAGCTCTCCGGGACTAGCCTCCTACGAGCAGTACTTC.

This clonotype was counted many times. V is TRBV7-2 and J is TRBJ2-2; no reliable D call. Germline CDR1 SGHTA, CDR2 FQGNSA. CDR3 length equals 14 residues. The V gene lost 1 base and the J gene lost 1 base, with 4 bases spanning the gap. CDR3 residues: CASSLGRNTGELFF. The CDR3, as DNA: TGTGCCAGCAGCTTAGGGCGGAACACCGGGGAGCTGTTTTTT.

There are many counts of this clonotype. The rearrangement links TRBV29-1 to TRBJ2-6, with 8 bases lining up with TRBD2. Germline values: CDR1 SQVTM, CDR2 ANQGSEA. The CDR3 totals 15 residues. The J segment lost 9 bases and the V segment lost 1 base, leaving 8 bases of the junction unmatched. CDR3 DNA: TGCAGCGTTGAAGTTCGGGAGGGCGCTTACAACGTCCTGACTTTC. This codes for CSVEVREGAYNVLTF.

In its sample, this clonotype was seen many times. The rearrangement links TRBV29-1 to TRBJ2-7; D possibly corresponds to TRBD2 (6 bases). The V end was cut by 4 bases, the J end by 3 bases, with 7 bases between. CDR1 is SQVTM and CDR2 is ANQGSEA in the germline V gene. The CDR3 consists of 11 residues. This CDR3 is CSVGGVYEQYF. CDR3 DNA: TGCAGCGTTGGGGGGGTCTACGAGCAGTACTTC.